This TCR beta chain was found in a study of cytomegalovirus exposure and HLA in healthy donors. Study-wide points: Later examination showed HLA-associated TCR beta chains had greater clonal expansion than equally common others. Confirmation in vitro established that a few CMV-associated chains were specific for CMV antigens.

It was healthy bone marrow donors who served as donors. Comment on this clone: Its antigen is unknown.

Researchers ran the PCR with 60 Vbeta and 13 Jbeta primers. The table came from immunoSEQ multiplex PCR; TCRdb's copy has only in-frame clones and leaves some out. The sample lists roughly 200,000 clones, less than 85% occurring once. Sequencing was performed on PBMCs. The TCR was taken from a girl aged 10 to 17 in good health and CMV-seropositive.

Here the CDR3 reads CASSFGDSHTEAFF. In nucleotides, the CDR3 is TGTGCCAGCAGTTTTGGAGACTCACACACTGAAGCTTTCTTT. The V and J genes are TRBV27 and TRBJ1-1; D unclear. Trimming cost V 3 bases and J 3 bases, with 11 bases left between them. This CDR3 region has 14 residues. CDR1 is MNHEY and CDR2 is SMNVEV in the germline V gene (reference sequence).